This record concerns one T cell receptor beta chain sequence. In its sample, this clonotype was seen a few times. The clone's antigen remains unknown. Qualities for individual bases were not recorded, and no much larger clone is one base off. The entry originates in a study of blood T cells in healthy people across ages (dated by TCRdb to between 2014 and 2017). Context from the whole study: In model experiments, template switching captured about one uniquely barcoded TCR beta cDNA molecule for every two T cells. The study analyzed two additional independent replicas of 1 million unique cDNA reads from the same blood draw for two donors, one aged 18 to 29 and one aged 80 or older. Four age groups were formed from the donors: young (average around 15 years), middle-aged (approximately 39), aged (62) and long-lived (approximately 78). Using deep sequencing normalized with unique cDNA molecular identifiers, the study measured how TCR beta repertoire diversity changes with age. Donors of different ages were randomly distributed across sequencing lanes to avoid experimental bias.

The approximately 39 donors, aged about 6 to 95 years, were systemically healthy Caucasian individuals from Russia. Each donor gave ten milliliters of peripheral blood, collected into EDTA-treated Vacutainer tubes. Ficoll-Paque density-gradient centrifugation was used to isolate PBMCs, with at least 7 million per sample. Trizol reagent was used to extract total RNA from the PBMCs, yielding at least 5.5 micrograms per sample. For every donor, an aliquot of PBMCs went through flow cytometry to measure the percentages of naive CD45RAhigh/CD27high T cells. From the cysteine up to the phenylalanine, the CDR3 has a length of 14 residues. Only CDR3 DNA is held: 42 bases, read in frame from base 1. The germline V gene gives CDR1 as LGHNA and CDR2 as YNFKEQ. From V the trimming removes 4 bases and from J it removes 2 bases, while the gene matches leave 5 bases of the junction unaccounted for. The library was obtained by 5' RACE. Sequencer: Illumina HiSeq 2500. A second PCR of roughly 7 to 12 cycles was run with a J-beta primer mix and a sample-barcoded 5' primer. A unique molecular identifier was introduced onto each TCR beta cDNA molecule by a template-switch 5' adaptor carrying 12 random nucleotides. Each sample yielded at least 3 million CDR3-containing paired-end reads. First-strand cDNA synthesis was performed from all RNA using the Mint cDNA synthesis kit, with priming by a TRBC-specific oligonucleotide. Following uracil-DNA glycosylase treatment, all cDNA underwent a first 18-cycle PCR with the universal primers M1SS and BC2_uni_R. The paper's data handling went like this. Normalization of each sample was performed by random selection of 1 million high-quality reads, each carrying a distinct molecular identifier. Reads with shared molecular identifiers were discarded instead of being binned into consensus sequences. MiTCR, with a Q25 quality threshold and the strictest error-elimination algorithm, was used for CDR3 identification, clonotype clustering and error correction. A nonparametric unseen species model using Euler transformation provided a lower-bound estimate of total TCR beta diversity. The public reads were reanalyzed by TCRdb: fastp trimming at Q25, MiXCR alignment, in-frame beta chains only. Every entry covers one CDR3 protein and lists the most common genes and DNA from its rows. These V and J calls derive from TCRdb rather than the authors' analysis. This sample holds some 1.4 million distinct CDR3 sequences; around two fifths were observed only once. The biggest ten clones account for 7% to 9% of the sample.

General conclusions and limits of the study: There was a strong correlation between observed TCR beta diversity and the percentage of naive T cells measured by flow cytometry. Conclusive comparison of naive and antigen-experienced compartments was prevented by the profiling of bulk unsorted PBMCs. Estimates of total diversity based on one million sequenced T cells were considered lower bounds and underestimates. As age increased, observed TCR beta diversity per million T cells dropped in a roughly linear way, and a significant reduction was already evident by age roughly 40. Donor CMV infection status was unknown, potentially confounding age-related changes in expanded clonotypes. Compared with the aged group, the long-lived group had more naive CD4+ T cells, fewer expanded clones and increased TCR diversity, a pattern suggesting age selection.

The receptor's source is a woman between 18 and 30 years old in good health. Sequenced: blood. The sequence links TRBV4-2 to TRBJ2-7; TRBD2 agrees with 7 junctional bases. The base sequence is TGTGCCAGCAGCCGCGGACTAGTGCCCTACGAGCAGTACTTC. Its translation is CASSRGLVPYEQYF.